One sample yielded the 17 T cell receptor beta chains listed below, sequenced in a study of blood T cells in healthy people across ages. Combining a sample-barcoded 5' primer with a J-beta primer mix, a second PCR ran for 7 to 11 cycles. TCRdb reanalysed the 5' RACE reads using MiXCR and keeps one entry per CDR3 protein. In the table there are hundreds of thousands of distinct CDR3 sequences, nearly 60% of which are singletons. Sequencing was done on a sample of blood. Every receptor here comes from a man aged 25 to 40 in good health.

The chain employs TRBV6-6 and TRBJ2-5; TRBD1 matches at 11 bases. The better agreement between TRBJ2-7 and the DNA end casts doubt on the J call. Per germline, CDR1 MNHNY and CDR2 SVGAGI (reference sequence). The CDR3 has 15 residues. The DNA for the CDR3 is TGTGCCAGTACTCCTGGAGGGGACAGGGGGTACGAGCAGTACTTC. Translating it yields CASTPGGDRGYEQYF.

This clonotype occurred once. The chain recombines TRBV5-8 with TRBJ1-1, with 10 bases fitting TRBD1. CDR1 is SGHTS and CDR2 is YDEGEE in the germline V gene. V gave up 1 base and J gave up 1 base; unmatched junction bases: 13. This CDR3 comprises 19 residues. The CDR3 spells CASSLWGGTGDPQNTEAFF. In nucleotides, the CDR3 is TGTGCCAGCAGCTTGTGGGGAGGGACAGGGGACCCCCAGAACACTGAAGCTTTCTTT.

The rearrangement links TRBV11-1 to TRBJ2-7, with D possibly called TRBD1 or TRBD2 (7 bases each). CDR3 length equals 15 residues. The V gene's germline CDR1 is SGHAT and CDR2 FQDESV (reference sequence). The ends were cut back, 5 bases at V and 3 bases at J, with 17 bases in the middle. The CDR3 DNA reads TGTGCCAGCAGCCCCCAGGGGGGGCCGGTCTACGAGCAGTACTTC. Residues: CASSPQGGPVYEQYF.

The V and J genes are TRBV28 and TRBJ2-3; D might be TRBD2 (6 bases). This CDR3 region has 13 residues. V dropped 3 bases and J dropped 6 bases, with 10 bases sitting between them. Germline V gene lookup returns CDR1 MDHEN and CDR2 SYDVKM. The CDR3 DNA sequence: TGTGCCAGCAGTTTGACGGGAGAGGATACGCAGTATTTT. Its protein is CASSLTGEDTQYF.

This CDR3 reads CASSLSSGTPNTEAFF. The CDR3 nucleotides read TGTGCCAGCAGTTTATCCTCTGGGACACCGAACACTGAAGCTTTCTTT. V and J are TRBV28 and TRBJ1-1; tentative D call: TRBD1 (6 bases). Germline V gene lookup returns CDR1 MDHEN and CDR2 SYDVKM. The CDR3 is 16 residues long. The V end was cut by 1 base, the J end by 1 base, with 13 bases between.

The chain combines TRBV20-1 with TRBJ1-4; maybe TRBD1 (5 bases). The ends were cut back, 2 bases at V and 0 bases at J, with 13 bases in the middle. The germline gives CDR1 DFQATT, CDR2 SNEGSKA (reference sequence). The CDR3 runs 16 residues. CDR3 bases: TGCAGTGCTAGAAGTGGGGCGGCTGCAACTAATGAAAAACTGTTTTTT. It encodes CSARSGAAATNEKLFF.

The chain is built from TRBV12-3 or TRBV12-4 and TRBJ1-2; D is unclear. CDR3 length: 12 amino acids. With 6 bases removed from V and 8 bases from J, the gap between germline ends came to 13 bases. The chain's CDR3 is CASSKAGRGYTF. CDR3 coding DNA: TGTGCCAGCAGCAAGGCCGGGCGCGGCTACACCTTC.

V is TRBV20-1 and J is TRBJ2-7; TRBD1 matches at 9 bases. CDR1 DFQATT and CDR2 SNEGSKA come from the germline V gene (reference sequence). V shed 6 bases and J 5 bases; nucleotides not matched to a gene: 11. The CDR3 extends over 14 amino acids. CDR3 amino acids: CSALPGQGQDEQYF. The CDR3 DNA reads TGCAGTGCCTTACCGGGACAGGGCCAAGACGAGCAGTACTTC.

The J gene is TRBJ2-3, the V gene TRBV20-1, with 12 bases identical to TRBD2. The CDR3 runs to 17 residues. The ends lost 0 bases at V and 0 bases at J; junction bases unmatched: 4. The germline CDR1 and CDR2 sequences are DFQATT and SNEGSKA (reference sequence). CDR3 amino acids: CSARDPSGRGSTDTQYF. In DNA, the CDR3 is TGCAGTGCTAGAGACCCTAGCGGGAGGGGTAGCACAGATACGCAGTATTTT.

The chain carries TRBV7-9 and TRBJ2-1; 7 bases are a match to TRBD2. In germline, CDR1 is SEHNR, CDR2 FQNEAQ (reference sequence). This CDR3 comprises 12 residues. The ends lost 8 bases at V and 9 bases at J; junction bases unmatched: 7. DNA of the CDR3: TGTGCCAGCGGTTTGGGGAGGGGTGAGCAGTTCTTC. This codes for CASGLGRGEQFF.

The chain combines TRBV6-1 with TRBJ1-2; 7 nucleotides align to TRBD1. The length of the CDR3 is 14 residues. V shed 5 bases and J 4 bases; nucleotides not matched to a gene: 7. The germline V gene encodes CDR1 MNHNS and CDR2 SASEGT. CDR3 nucleotide sequence: TGTGCCAGCAGTAACAGGGGCAGTTTCTATGGCTACACCTTC. It translates to CASSNRGSFYGYTF.

The chain employs TRBV5-1 and TRBJ1-6; 11 nucleotides line up with TRBD1. Trimming took 3 bases from V and 8 from J; bases not matched to a gene: 4. The CDR3 has 15 amino acids. Germline CDR1 is SGHRS and CDR2 is YFSETQ. The CDR3 nucleotides are TGCGCCAGCAGCTCCCGGACAGGGGGCGATTCACCCCTCCACTTT. The encoded protein is CASSSRTGGDSPLHF. Using reference TRBV5-1 and TRBJ1-6 for the parts outside the CDR3, the full variable domain is KAGVTQTPRYLIKTRGQQVTLSCSPISGHRSVSWYQQTPGQGLQFLFEYFSETQRNKGNFPGRFSGRQFSNSRSEMNVSTLELGDSALYLCASSSRTGGDSPLHFGNGTRLTVT.

V usage is TRBV4-2 and J usage is TRBJ2-1, with D hard to call. The CDR3 runs to 16 residues. The V and J ends lost 1 base and 4 bases respectively, with 14 bases between them. CDR1 is LGHNA, CDR2 YNFKEQ, per germline. In DNA, the CDR3 is TGTGCCAGCAGCCAAGTGGCCCCCGACGAATACAATGAGCAGTTCTTC. It is translated as CASSQVAPDEYNEQFF.

The genes are TRBV6-1 and TRBJ1-1; the D is unclear. The CDR3 contains 12 residues. V dropped 2 bases and J dropped 4 bases, with 5 bases sitting between them. Germline CDR1 is MNHNS and CDR2 is SASEGT. The CDR3 loop reads CASSEFLTEAFF. In nucleotides, the CDR3 is TGTGCCAGCAGTGAATTTCTCACTGAAGCTTTCTTT.

This clonotype showed up just once. The chain employs TRBV6-5 and TRBJ2-5; TRBD1 aligns across 7 bases. Judging by the DNA end, TRBJ2-7 fits better; the J call may be wrong. The CDR3 spans 15 residues. In germline, CDR1 is MNHEY, CDR2 SVGAGI. For the CDR3, the DNA is TGTGCCAGCAGTTACTCGGCGACAGGGACCTACGAGCAGTACTTC. This codes for CASSYSATGTYEQYF.

The chain combines TRBV12-3 or TRBV12-4 with TRBJ2-1, with D hard to call. The CDR3 is made up of 16 amino acids. Deletions cut 3 bases from V and 5 bases from J, with 17 bases between. The DNA for the CDR3 is TGTGCCAGCAGTTTTTCGGCGGATAGACCTAACAATGAGCAGTTCTTC. It encodes CASSFSADRPNNEQFF.

This clonotype was seen more than once but under ten times. The gene calls are TRBV20-1 and TRBJ2-7, with D perhaps matching TRBD1 (6 bases). V was pared by 0 bases and J by 0 bases, with 15 bases between. This CDR3 spans 16 amino acids. Germline loops: CDR1 DFQATT, CDR2 SNEGSKA (reference sequence). CDR3 DNA: TGCAGTGCTAGAGATCGCACCCAGGGGAGCTCCTACGAGCAGTACTTC. Translating gives CSARDRTQGSSYEQYF.